Following are 10 T cell receptor beta chains from one sample sequenced in a study of Tregs in tolerant kidney transplant recipients. Related graft donors supplied nonmyeloablative bone marrow transplants, and mixed chimerism was transient. TCRdb's table, derived via immunoSEQ multiplex PCR, lists solely in-frame clones and lacks some. The sample comprises around 50,000 clones, around nine tenths of which are singletons, and roughly 16% rests with the top ten. The sample here was CD8+ T cells from blood (PBMCs), taken 12 months after the transplant. The receptors shown here come from a human patient who received a combined kidney and bone marrow transplant. The graft donor may have given rise to some T cells.

This chain links TRBV5-1 with TRBJ1-1; TRBD1 aligns across 8 bases. J was trimmed by 8 bases and V by 5 bases; bases with no gene match: 11. The CDR3 runs 14 residues. Per germline, CDR1 SGHRS and CDR2 YFSETQ. The CDR3 region has the DNA TGCGCCAGCAGATCGGACAGGGATTTATTGGAAGCTTTCTTT. This translates into CASRSDRDLLEAFF.

This rearrangement joins TRBV4-1 to TRBJ2-3, with TRBD2 matching 7 bases. Germline assignment: CDR1 MGHRA and CDR2 YSYEKL. The V and J ends lost 4 bases and 5 bases, in that order; junction bases with no gene match: 6. CDR3 length: 14 residues. Written as DNA, the CDR3 is TGCGCCAGCAGCCTTGTGGGGGGGATAGATACGCAGTATTTT. Protein sequence: CASSLVGGIDTQYF.

The chain recombines TRBV4-3 with TRBJ2-1; perhaps TRBD2 as D (6 bases). Trimming removed 4 bases from V and 3 bases from J, with 10 bases in between. In germline, CDR1 is LGHNA, CDR2 YSLEER. The CDR3 contains 14 residues. CDR3: CASSRGGDYNEQFF. The DNA for the CDR3 is TGCGCCAGCAGCCGCGGAGGGGACTACAATGAGCAGTTCTTC.

Worth noting for this clone: The same CDR3 can be traced to other DNA sequences in this sample. The chain uses TRBV5-1 and TRBJ1-6; D might be TRBD1 (5 bases). The CDR3 is 15 amino acids. Germline values: CDR1 SGHRS, CDR2 YFSETQ. Deletions cut 0 bases from V and 13 bases from J, with 17 bases between. CDR3: CASSLVTGSYSPLHF. The CDR3, as DNA: TGCGCCAGCAGCTTGGTAACAGGATCCTACTCCCCCCTCCACTTT.

This chain connects TRBV28 to TRBJ1-2; D possibly corresponds to TRBD1 (6 bases). This CDR3 contains 14 residues. Looked up from germline, CDR1 is MDHEN and CDR2 is SYDVKM. V lost 6 bases and J lost 2, with 13 bases in between. CDR3 sequence (DNA): TGTGCCAGCAGCTCGGGACACGTAAACTATGGCTACACCTTC. Translating gives CASSSGHVNYGYTF.

V is TRBV28 and J is TRBJ2-1, with D maybe TRBD1 (6 bases). This CDR3 contains 18 residues. Trimming took 6 bases from V and 5 from J, leaving 26 bases between them. CDR1 MDHEN and CDR2 SYDVKM come from the germline V gene. The CDR3 DNA sequence: TGTGCCAGCAGGGGCTCACCTGGGGGCAGGGGTGGCAACAATGAGCAGTTCTTC. This gives the protein CASRGSPGGRGGNNEQFF.

This chain uses TRBV28 with TRBJ2-1; possible D gene TRBD1, 5 bases. V lost 5 bases to trimming and J lost 3 bases, with 14 bases between them. The CDR3 runs 15 residues. Germline V gives CDR1 MDHEN, CDR2 SYDVKM. The CDR3 loop reads CASSVTGSNYNEQFF. The CDR3 DNA follows: TGTGCCAGCAGTGTAACAGGATCAAACTACAATGAGCAGTTCTTC.

J is TRBJ1-1 and V is TRBV5-4; D uncertain. V was pared by 0 bases and J by 3 bases, with 6 bases between. The CDR3 contains 13 residues. CDR1 is SGHNT, CDR2 YYREEE, per germline (reference sequence). Here the CDR3 DNA reads TGTGCCAGCAGCTTGGGGGAGGACACTGAAGCTTTCTTT. Amino acid sequence: CASSLGEDTEAFF. The full variable domain, in which reference TRBV5-4 and TRBJ1-1 provide the parts outside the CDR3, is ETGVTQSPTHLIKTRGQQVTLRCSSQSGHNTVSWYQQALGQGPQFIFQYYREEENGRGNFPPRFSGLQFPNYSSELNVNALELDDSALYLCASSLGEDTEAFFGQGTRLTVV.

The table lists this clone with a count of one. The rearrangement joins TRBV27 to TRBJ2-1, with D tentatively TRBD1 (6 bases). The CDR3 loop spans 16 amino acids. V lost 5 bases, J lost 9 bases, and 23 bases lay in between. Germline V gene data show CDR1 as MNHEY and CDR2 as SMNVEV (reference sequence). CDR3 residues: CASSPPRREKGVEQFF. The CDR3 DNA sequence: TGTGCCAGCAGTCCCCCACGCCGGGAAAAGGGGGTTGAGCAGTTCTTC.

The rearrangement links TRBV27 to TRBJ2-7, with 10 bases fitting TRBD2. This CDR3 is built from 14 residues. Trimming took 9 bases from V and 2 from J; bases not matched to a gene: 7. Germline values: CDR1 MNHEY, CDR2 SMNVEV (reference sequence). The CDR3 protein is CASKAGGGTYEQYF. The DNA of the CDR3 is TGTGCCAGTAAAGCGGGAGGGGGGACCTACGAGCAGTACTTC.